This T cell receptor beta chain derives from a study of cytomegalovirus exposure and HLA in healthy donors. Study-level findings and limits: Rarity characterized most TCR sequences, yet some public TCRs appeared in many donors. Later analysis found that TCR beta chains associated with HLA were more clonally expanded than other, equally common chains.

The table lists this clone with a few counts. Its antigen is undetermined. Healthy bone marrow donors supplied every sample. In nominal health when sampled, donors likely had unrecorded immune exposures nonetheless. PCR amplification relied on 60 Vbeta primers (plus 13 Jbeta primers). Profiling relied on immunoSEQ multiplex PCR, and the TCRdb table lists in-frame clones only, not all of them. The table lists fewer than 250,000 clones, around 87% of them singletons. The length of the CDR3 is 12 residues. CDR1 and CDR2 (germline): MGHRA, YSYEKL. Trimming shortened V by 1 base and J by 10 bases, and 8 bases separated the two germline ends.

Material: PBMCs. The receptor comes from a boy aged 2 to 10 in good health and CMV-seronegative. The genes are TRBV4-1 and TRBJ2-1, with TRBD2 as a possible D gene (6 bases). The CDR3 protein is CASSQALAEQFF. In DNA form, the CDR3 reads TGCGCCAGCAGCCAAGCGCTAGCGGAGCAGTTCTTC.